This T cell receptor beta chain was observed in a study of T cells in Graves' hyperthyroidism and ophthalmopathy. Overall study results and limits: Separating ophthalmopathy from stable hyperthyroidism was achieved by a 13 V-J model. Blood also held most thyroid clonotypes expanded beyond 0.001.

Regions amplified from RNA transcripts were the TCR beta CDR3 regions. TCR CDR3 regions were first amplified by RT-PCR with HTBI primers. TCRdb re-called the multiplex PCR reads with MiXCR, one entry per CDR3 protein. The repertoire has nearly 750,000 distinct CDR3 sequences, roughly 32% of them found once; the top ten carry less than 35%. The V end lost 4 bases, the J end lost 6 bases, and 13 bases lay between the germline ends. Germline V gene data show CDR1 as SGHRS and CDR2 as YFSETQ. This CDR3 region has 13 residues. As for this clonotype: Its antigen is unidentified.

On the basis of clinical symptoms, serum thyroxine and TRAb, thyroid ultrasound and orbital computed tomography, diagnoses were made. Approximately 10 ml of fresh peripheral blood supplied the PBMCs. The rearrangement links TRBV5-1 to TRBJ1-2; D is unclear. The receptor was derived from a woman aged 40-49 years with Graves' hyperthyroidism. The sample comprised blood. The CDR3 loop is CASSPAAVDGYTF. The DNA for the CDR3 is TGCGCCAGCAGCCCCGCGGCCGTAGATGGCTACACCTTC.